The rows below give T cell receptor beta chains drawn from one sample of a study of shared clonotypes between healthy human individuals. Profiling relied on immunoSEQ multiplex PCR, and the TCRdb table lists in-frame clones only, not all of them. Of millions of clones listed, 95% are singletons. Sequencing was performed on naive CD4+ T cells sorted from blood. Source of these receptors: a man between 18 and 29 years old in good health. Each CDR3 is given with its conserved first and last residue. A D gene is named only where the DNA matches it firmly. Not all rows give a size; the values are once, few, many and, for expanded clones, a class.

>few|.|TRBV7-8|TRBJ2-1
CASSLESVYNEQFF
TGTGCCAGCAGCTTAGAATCGGTCTACAATGAGCAGTTCTTC
>.|TRBD1|TRBV7-8|TRBJ2-7
CASSRQGQGFHEQYF
TGTGCCAGCAGCCGACAGGGACAGGGCTTCCACGAGCAGTACTTC
>few|TRBD1|TRBV28|TRBJ1-5
CASREGQGGKPQHF
TGTGCCAGCAGGGAAGGACAGGGAGGCAAGCCCCAGCATTTT
>.|.|TRBV6-1|TRBJ1-6
CASSRPGPNSPLHF
TGTGCCAGCAGTCGACCGGGCCCAAATTCACCCCTCCACTTT
>.|.|TRBV6-1|TRBJ2-3
CASRNSISTDTQYF
TGTGCCAGCAGAAACAGTATTAGCACAGATACGCAGTATTTT
>.|.|TRBV5-1|TRBJ1-3
CASGLDGSSGNTIYF
TGCGCCAGCGGACTGGACGGTAGCTCTGGAAACACCATATATTTT
>.|.|TRBV7-9|TRBJ2-3
CASRSMGVGTDTQYF
TGTGCCAGCAGGAGTATGGGGGTGGGCACAGATACGCAGTATTTT
>once|TRBD1|TRBV30|TRBJ2-7
CAWSSAGGSYEQYF
TGTGCCTGGAGTTCGGCAGGGGGCAGCTACGAGCAGTACTTC
>.|TRBD1|TRBV28|TRBJ1-2
CASSFPGGQDYGYTF
TGTGCCAGCAGTTTCCCAGGGGGCCAGGACTATGGCTACACCTTC
>once|.|TRBV19|TRBJ2-5
CASSIDGYQETQYF
TGTGCCAGTAGTATAGACGGGTACCAAGAGACCCAGTACTTC
>.|.|TRBV7-8|TRBJ2-2
CASSFGAGELFF
TGTGCCAGCAGCTTTGGCGCCGGGGAGCTGTTTTTT
>many|TRBD1|TRBV28|TRBJ1-6
CASRQGTRSSPLHF
TGTGCCAGTCGACAGGGGACGCGGAGTTCACCCCTCCACTTT
>.|TRBD2|TRBV5-6|TRBJ2-5
CASHPGGAETQYF
TGTGCCAGCCATCCGGGGGGGGCAGAGACCCAGTACTTC
>.|.|TRBV19|TRBJ1-4
CASTMDINEKLFF
TGTGCCAGTACCATGGACATTAATGAAAAACTGTTTTTT
>.|TRBD2|TRBV19|TRBJ2-5
CASSILAGGYQETQYF
TGTGCCAGTAGTATACTAGCGGGAGGTTATCAAGAGACCCAGTACTTC
>.|.|TRBV5-8|TRBJ2-7
CASSLATGRYEQYF
TGTGCCAGCAGCTTGGCCACAGGGAGGTACGAGCAGTACTTC
>.|TRBD1|TRBV28|TRBJ1-2
CASSLWQGAFSYGYTF
TGTGCCAGCAGTTTATGGCAGGGGGCGTTTTCATATGGCTACACCTTC
>.|.|TRBV30|TRBJ2-3
CAWSGLVSTQYF
TGTGCCTGGAGTGGACTAGTTAGTACGCAGTATTTT
>.|.|TRBV29-1|TRBJ2-2
CSVDRGWNTGELFF
TGCAGCGTTGATAGGGGGTGGAACACCGGGGAGCTGTTTTTT
>.|.|TRBV9|TRBJ1-6
CASSVEQLNNSPLHF
TGTGCCAGCAGCGTAGAACAGCTTAATAATTCACCCCTCCACTTT
>.|.|TRBV10-3|TRBJ1-5
CAISRDSNQPQHF
TGTGCCATCAGCCGGGACAGCAATCAGCCCCAGCATTTT
>.|.|TRBV6-5|TRBJ2-7
CASRTTGWGAYEQYF
TGTGCCAGCAGAACAACCGGATGGGGGGCCTACGAGCAGTACTTC
>once|.|TRBV5-1|TRBJ1-1
CASSLETGNTEAFF
TGCGCCAGCAGCTTGGAAACGGGGAACACTGAAGCTTTCTTT